Here is one T cell receptor (beta chain) with its context. The table lists this clonotype with many counts. The target of this receptor is not known. Base-call qualities are not available, and no considerably larger clone is one nucleotide away. These data are taken from a study of molecular identifiers for immune sequencing clone quantification (dated by TCRdb to the late 2010s). Regarding the research as a whole: For a replicate experiment, RNA from around 20,000 or 100,000 naive CD8 T cells was divided into five aliquots, of which four were sequenced. CD8 T cells were used in a methods study to benchmark molecular-identifier clustering-based TCR repertoire sequencing (MIDCIRS) and TCR RNA copy counting. Study-level results and caveats: Spiked-in Jurkat TCR RNA equivalent to a single cell was reported to be detectable even among approximately 900,000 naive CD8 T cells. In CMV-specific effector cells, clones with more than 20 RNA copies contained over 98% of molecules, whereas in naive cells such clones contained under 1% of molecules. Spiked-in Jurkat TCR RNA (approximately eleven copies' worth), which is not part of the donor repertoire, was contained in the naive libraries. When barcode sub-clustering was not used, chimeric consensus sequences inflated TCR diversity, with chimeras reaching as high as 47%. Modeling estimated 2.5 to 3.5 recovered TCR RNA copies per cell, compared with roughly 10 by digital PCR, which implies about 30% capture efficiency. Highly expanded clone sizes could be underestimated because identical TCR molecules may share a barcode.

The CDR3 runs 14 residues from the cysteine to the phenylalanine. Just the 42-base CDR3 DNA is kept, in frame starting at base 1. CDR1 and CDR2 were assigned from the germline V gene as MNHEY and SVGEGT. V is shortened by 2 bases, J by 5 bases, and the region joining them spans 13 bases. Library method: PCR. The run used an Illumina HiSeq 4000. Preparation of bulk TCR libraries followed a previously described approach, with the TCR primers listed in Table S5. Total RNA was purified with the Qiagen AllPrep DNA/RNA kit. Reads from multiple sequencing runs of the same library were pooled before analysis. The paper's data handling went like this. Reads were retained only if an exact TCR constant sequence was present, and the retained reads were trimmed to 150 nt and grouped according to their 12-nt molecular barcodes. Reads within each barcode group were sub-clustered using a 15% Levenshtein threshold, and quality-weighted consensus sequences were constructed for each RNA molecule. Non-functional sequences were excluded, and lower-count sequences lying one edit away from another sequence were also excluded. On the basis of fitting two negative binomial distributions, barcode sub-clusters with fewer than 20% of the maximum read count were discarded. TCRdb trimmed public reads at Q25 via fastp, called clones via MiXCR and kept in-frame beta chains. Merged by CDR3 protein, the rows form single entries marked with the most common genes and DNA. V and J calls and clone size were set by TCRdb, not the authors. Present in this sample are roughly 90,000 distinct CDR3 sequences, 15% to 20% of which were seen just once. The top ten constitute about 0.85% of the sample.

Libraries of naive CD8 T cells were built from anywhere between about 20,000 and 1,000,000 sorted cells, with 10%, 30% or 50% of the purified RNA used. On a BD FACSAria II, naive CD8 T cells were FACS-sorted as CD8+CD4-CCR7+CD45RA+ and collected into RLT Plus buffer. To test detection sensitivity, Jurkat RNA equal to 9 to 10 TCR copies was added to samples of roughly 18,000-1,000,000 naive CD8 T cells. CD8 T cells were enriched with RosetteSep CD8+ T Cell Enrichment Cocktail and Ficoll-Paque, followed by ACK red cell lysis. The chain is encoded by TRBV6-2 or TRBV6-3 joined to TRBJ2-7; a tentative D match to TRBD2 spans 5 bases. The origin of this receptor is a human donor in good health. Some libraries in this study had Jurkat cell RNA spiked in. Sample: naive CD8+ T cells from blood, with Jurkat cell RNA spiked in. The meaning of the sample's cell subset or site label: FACS-sorted CD8+CD4-CCR7+CD45RA+ naive T cells. The DNA sequence reads TGTGCCAGCAGTTACCAACTCTTGAGGGACGAGCAGTACTTC. It translates as CASSYQLLRDEQYF.